This T cell receptor (beta chain) was captured in a study of read filtering for tumor transcriptome and immune sequencing. Study background: Transcriptome libraries were built from DNase-treated RNA.

Whole-study findings and limits: In IR-seq, single-read clonotypes were roughly 82% of clonotypes but about 3.5% of reads.

The library was built from about 400 ng RNA with molecular barcoded adaptors for alpha/delta and beta/gamma chains. From the reads, TCRdb called clonotypes with MiXCR, one entry per CDR3 protein. The sample contains more than 70,000 distinct CDR3 sequences, about a fifth of which appear only once. With regard to this clonotype: Its antigen remains unknown.

The clonotype originates from a donor at least 40 years old with multiple myeloma. Sequencing input: a population of CD138-negative cells sorted from bone marrow.

Here the CDR3 DNA reads TGTGCCAGCAGCCCGACTAGCGGAATATTTTACGAGCAGTACTTC. It yields the protein CASSPTSGIFYEQYF. This sequence joins TRBV14 and TRBJ2-7; 9 nucleotides match TRBD2. Looked up from germline, CDR1 is SGHDN and CDR2 is FVKESK. The CDR3 contains 15 residues. J lost 4 bases, V lost 4 bases, and 8 bases had no gene match.